The 20 T cell receptor beta chains below were found in one sample sequenced in a study of blood T cell repertoires in COVID-19. Sequencing used immunoSEQ multiplex PCR; TCRdb keeps in-frame clones, though not all of them. The sample contains about 110,000 clones, approximately 89% of which appear only once. The sample consisted of peripheral blood. Receptor source: a man aged 35-49 years with acute or convalescent COVID-19.

This clone was seen more than once but under ten times. This chain connects TRBV14 to TRBJ1-4; D not certain. The V end was cut by 1 base, the J end by 8 bases, with 5 bases between. The germline gives CDR1 SGHDN, CDR2 FVKESK. The CDR3 runs 12 residues. The CDR3 DNA follows: TGTGCCAGCAGCCAAGCTAGGGAAAAACTGTTTTTT. It is translated as CASSQAREKLFF.

The chain uses TRBV7-9 and TRBJ2-2; no definite D call. CDR3 length: 12 amino acids. The germline CDR1 and CDR2 sequences are SEHNR and FQNEAQ (reference sequence). Trimming pared 5 bases from V and 7 bases from J, leaving 8 bases between. The CDR3 sequence is CASSTENGELFF. The CDR3 DNA reads TGTGCCAGCAGCACAGAAAACGGGGAGCTGTTTTTT.

This rearrangement joins TRBV2 to TRBJ1-3; TRBD1 might be the D (5 bases). V lost 4 bases and J 7 bases, leaving 11 bases between the germline ends. This CDR3 has 13 residues. CDR1 is SNHLY, CDR2 FYNNEI, per germline. This CDR3 is CASSVRQGNTIYF. The DNA of the CDR3 is TGTGCCAGCAGTGTTCGGCAGGGCAACACCATATATTTT.

The chain uses TRBV5-1 and TRBJ2-2; 13 nucleotides match TRBD2. Germline V gives CDR1 SGHRS, CDR2 YFSETQ. The CDR3 has 16 residues. V trimming: 4 bases; J trimming: 1 base; junction bases outside the gene matches: 1. The CDR3 sequence: CASSRTSGGNTGELFF. As DNA, the CDR3 is TGCGCCAGCAGCCGGACTAGCGGGGGGAACACCGGGGAGCTGTTTTTT.

In this sample, this clone turned up once. The J gene is TRBJ1-6, the V gene TRBV19; D not certain. The germline gives CDR1 LNHDA, CDR2 SQIVND (reference sequence). Trimming removed 11 bases at V and 3 bases at J, with 8 bases between. The CDR3 sequence is 12 residues long. CDR3: CASGNYNSPLHF. The CDR3 nucleotides read TGTGCCTCCGGTAACTATAATTCACCCCTCCACTTT.

The genes are TRBV3-1 (or the pseudogene TRBV3-2) and TRBJ2-7, with 12 bases identical to TRBD1. The junction had 10 bases not matched to a gene; V was cut back by 2 bases and J by 2 bases. Germline lookup yields CDR1 LGHDT and CDR2 YNNKEL (reference sequence). This CDR3 contains 18 residues. The CDR3 here is CASSQMLRDRGLTYEQYF. The CDR3 DNA reads as TGTGCCAGCAGCCAAATGTTGAGGGACAGGGGGCTCACCTACGAGCAGTACTTC.

This clone showed up just a few times. This rearrangement joins TRBV10-2 to TRBJ1-2; D gene unclear. In germline, CDR1 is WSHSY, CDR2 SAAADI. V was pared by 2 bases and J by 6 bases, with 16 bases between. The CDR3 has 15 amino acids. CDR3 in amino acids: CASSEGALYSDGYTF. CDR3 in DNA: TGCGCCAGCAGTGAGGGTGCCCTGTACTCTGATGGCTACACCTTC.

The rearrangement uses TRBV6-2 or TRBV6-3 and TRBJ1-5; 7 bases are shared with TRBD1. V trimming: 4 bases; J trimming: 0 bases; junction bases outside the gene matches: 6. Per germline, CDR1 MNHEY and CDR2 SVGEGT. CDR3 size: 16 residues. The CDR3 DNA follows: TGTGCCAGCAGTTTACGACAGGGTTATAGCAATCAGCCCCAGCATTTT. The encoded protein is CASSLRQGYSNQPQHF.

This chain links TRBV9 with TRBJ1-2; a possible D gene is TRBD1 (5 bases). CDR1 SGDLS and CDR2 YYNGEE come from the germline V gene. V was clipped by 0 bases and J by 3 bases, with 15 bases between them. The CDR3 contains 16 residues. The CDR3 bases are TGTGCCAGCAGCGTAGCCGGCTGGGAGGGGCACTATGGCTACACCTTC. Its protein product is CASSVAGWEGHYGYTF.

J is TRBJ1-2 and V is TRBV10-3, with 8 positions matching TRBD1. The CDR3 has 15 residues. Trimming removed 2 bases from V and 7 bases from J; junction bases left unmatched: 9. Per germline, CDR1 ENHRY and CDR2 SYGVKD. The CDR3 loop is CAISETGQGIGGYTF. The CDR3 bases are TGTGCCATCAGTGAGACCGGACAGGGTATCGGTGGCTACACCTTC.

The rearrangement joins TRBV15 to TRBJ1-5; 7 nucleotides agree with TRBD1. V lost 0 bases and J lost 2; bases outside the gene matches: 10. Per germline, CDR1 LNHNV and CDR2 YYDKDF (reference sequence). The CDR3 is 18 residues long. The CDR3 sequence is CATSRDLGQPLRNQPQHF. The CDR3 coding sequence is TGTGCCACCAGCAGAGATCTGGGACAGCCTCTTCGCAATCAGCCCCAGCATTTT.

The CDR3 loop reads CASSQRQTNQPQHF. DNA for the CDR3: TGTGCCAGCAGCCAACGACAGACCAATCAGCCCCAGCATTTT. The gene calls are TRBV4-2 and TRBJ1-5; perhaps TRBD1 as D (5 bases). Trimming removed 2 bases from V and 3 bases from J, with 8 bases in between. Germline V gene lookup returns CDR1 LGHNA and CDR2 YNFKEQ. This CDR3 contains 14 residues.

This CDR3 is CASSNGQGTDGYTF. CDR3 sequence (DNA): TGTGCCAGCAGCAACGGACAGGGAACGGATGGCTACACCTTC. The rearrangement uses TRBV5-4 and TRBJ1-2; TRBD1 agrees at 8 bases. With V trimmed by 4 bases and J by 6 bases, 8 bases remained unmatched. Germline V CDR1 and CDR2: SGHNT, YYREEE (reference sequence). The length of the CDR3 is 14 residues.

This rearrangement joins TRBV19 to TRBJ2-7; 8 nucleotides match TRBD2. The ends lost 1 base at V and 1 base at J; junction bases unmatched: 3. The germline gives CDR1 LNHDA, CDR2 SQIVND (reference sequence). The length of the CDR3 is 15 residues. CDR3 sequence: CASSIAAGESYEQYF. In nucleotides, the CDR3 is TGTGCCAGTAGTATAGCAGCGGGGGAGTCCTACGAGCAGTACTTC.

The chain is built from TRBV4-1 and TRBJ1-6; 9 bases align to TRBD1. The junction had 6 bases not matched to a gene; V was cut back by 4 bases and J by 8 bases. This CDR3 contains 15 residues. Germline assignment: CDR1 MGHRA and CDR2 YSYEKL. CDR3 nucleotide sequence: TGCGCCAGCAGCCGGGGACAGGGAGTCGATTCACCCCTCCACTTT. Amino acids: CASSRGQGVDSPLHF.

This rearrangement joins TRBV7-2 to TRBJ2-5, with 11 bases fitting TRBD2. The CDR3 consists of 15 residues. Germline V gene data show CDR1 as SGHTA and CDR2 as FQGNSA. V was clipped by 5 bases and J by 4 bases; unmatched bases: 6. The CDR3 region has the DNA TGTGCCAGCAGCCCAGACCTAGCGGGGGGAGAGACCCAGTACTTC. Residues: CASSPDLAGGETQYF.

This chain links TRBV12-5 with TRBJ2-7; weak D call: TRBD2 (5 bases). This CDR3 spans 19 amino acids. Germline CDR1 reads LGHNT; CDR2 reads FRNRAP. V was shortened by 2 bases and J by 0 bases, with 23 bases between the two germline ends. CDR3 nucleotide sequence: TGTGCTAGTGGTTTGTCCCCATTTATGGGGAGAGGAGCCTCCTACGAGCAGTACTTC. This translates into CASGLSPFMGRGASYEQYF.

The gene calls are TRBV2 and TRBJ2-3, with TRBD1 matching 7 bases. CDR1 is SNHLY, CDR2 FYNNEI, per germline. V was pared by 4 bases and J by 3 bases, with 13 bases of the junction left unmatched. The CDR3 runs 17 residues. The CDR3, as DNA: TGTGCCAGCAGTGCAAGGGACAGACCTTTTTCGACAGATACGCAGTATTTT. This codes for CASSARDRPFSTDTQYF.

This clone was detected only once. The gene calls are TRBV11-3 and TRBJ2-1; 11 bases map to TRBD2. CDR1 and CDR2 (germline): SGHNT, YENEEA. J lost 8 bases, V lost 4 bases, and 13 bases had no gene match. CDR3 length equals 17 residues. The DNA for the CDR3 is TGTGCCAGCAGCTCGTTAGCGGGAGGGGGCTCTCTGGATGAGCAGTTCTTC. It translates to CASSSLAGGGSLDEQFF.

This clone was seen a single time. This chain joins TRBV29-1 and TRBJ2-3, with a tentative D call TRBD1 (5 bases). Trimming removed 4 bases from V and 0 bases from J, with 11 bases in between. Germline V gene lookup returns CDR1 SQVTM and CDR2 ANQGSEA. The CDR3 is 14 amino acids. CDR3: CSVGPGMSTDTQYF. The CDR3 DNA follows: TGCAGCGTTGGGCCAGGGATGAGCACAGATACGCAGTATTTT.